This T cell receptor (beta chain) was sequenced during a study of T cell responses to AZD1222 COVID-19 vaccine. Study summary: Whether given at about 4 or about 12 weeks, second doses were pooled.

Data came from immunoSEQ multiplex PCR; TCRdb stores just in-frame clones and leaves some out. The sample has roughly 160,000 clones, 85% to 90% seen once. CDR1 is MNHEY, CDR2 SVGAGI, per germline. Germline trimming cut 2 bases from V and 10 bases from J; bases unmatched to any gene: 6. This CDR3 has 15 residues. Concerning this clone itself: Its antigen is still unknown.

Study-wide points: Clonal diversity may have been underestimated in mostly white British donors. With dominance at 160-218 and 743-854, vaccine-associated CD4 TCRs spanned spike. At study baseline, merely over 5 AZD1222 recipients were seropositive.

The chain joins TRBV6-5 to TRBJ1-6; 9 bases align to TRBD1. The receptor comes from an adult in good health. Sequencing used peripheral blood, obtained on day 0 of AZD1222 vaccination. The chain's CDR3 is CASSYRDRVSSPLHF. The CDR3 DNA is TGTGCCAGCAGTTACCGGGACAGGGTGAGCTCACCCCTCCACTTT.